This T cell receptor (beta chain) emerged from a study of T cell repertoires in cytomegalovirus infection. Study observations and caveats: Identification of carriers of CMV plus the relevant HLA was performed using cumulative public TCR beta family frequency.

This clonotype showed up just a few times. What it binds is not known. TCRdb passed the reads through MiXCR, listing each CDR3 protein once. The sample has approximately 700,000 distinct CDR3 sequences; under 40% are singletons. The source material was PBMCs. The receptor was isolated from a human donor in good health (CMV status not recorded). Some clones in this sample may be carry-over from other donors' samples.

For the CDR3, the DNA is TGTGCCAGCAGCCTCACCTCAGGGTGGCCTGAAGCTTTCTTT. Protein product: CASSLTSGWPEAFF. This chain uses TRBV7-9 with TRBJ1-1; perhaps TRBD1 as D (5 bases). V was trimmed by 5 bases and J by 6 bases, leaving 16 bases between them. CDR1 and CDR2 (germline): SEHNR, FQNEAQ (reference sequence). This CDR3 is 14 amino acids long.